The 9 T cell receptor beta chains given below trace back to one sample, sequenced in a study of cytomegalovirus exposure and HLA in healthy donors. PCR used 60 Vbeta primers and 13 Jbeta primers. Sequencing was performed with immunoSEQ multiplex PCR; in TCRdb, only in-frame clones are kept and a portion is missing. The sample lists 120,000 to 150,000 clones; 70% to 90% were seen once. Sequenced sample: PBMCs. The source of these receptors is a woman aged 40 to 50 in good health and CMV-seronegative.

CDR3 amino acids: CASSFTPRSAYEQYF. The DNA for the CDR3 is TGTGCCAGCAGTTTCACCCCCCGGAGCGCCTACGAGCAGTACTTC. The chain has TRBV6-6 and TRBJ2-7; D not certain. V lost 4 bases and J lost 2, with 15 bases in between. CDR1 and CDR2 from the germline V gene are MNHNY and SVGAGI (reference sequence). The CDR3 is 15 amino acids.

The gene calls are TRBV2 and TRBJ2-1; TRBD2 matches 7 bases. With V trimmed by 2 bases and J by 1 base, 5 bases remained unmatched. The CDR3 runs to 16 residues. Germline values: CDR1 SNHLY, CDR2 FYNNEI. This CDR3 reads CASSESGRGSYNEQFF. CDR3 DNA sequence: TGTGCCAGCAGTGAATCGGGGAGGGGTTCCTACAATGAGCAGTTCTTC. The entire variable domain, with the rest obtained from reference TRBV2 and TRBJ2-1, is as follows: EPEVTQTPSHQVTQMGQEVILRCVPISNHLYFYWYRQILGQKVEFLVSFYNNEISEKSEIFDDQFSVERPDGSNFTLKIRSTKLEDSAMYFCASSESGRGSYNEQFFGPGTRLTVL.

The chain recombines TRBV7-9 with TRBJ2-2; 8 bases align to TRBD1. CDR1 and CDR2 from the germline V gene are SEHNR and FQNEAQ (reference sequence). This CDR3 region has 18 residues. V trimming: 1 base; J trimming: 3 bases; junction bases outside the gene matches: 10. The CDR3 sequence: CASSLGPPQGEYTGELFF. The CDR3 DNA reads TGTGCCAGCAGCTTAGGCCCCCCACAGGGGGAGTACACCGGGGAGCTGTTTTTT.

The chain recombines TRBV9 with TRBJ2-1; the D gene is possibly TRBD2 (6 bases). This CDR3 contains 15 residues. V shed 0 bases and J shed 4 bases, with 11 bases lying between them. The germline CDR1 and CDR2 sequences are SGDLS and YYNGEE. The CDR3 nucleotides are TGTGCCAGCAGCGTAGGGCTAGCGACTTACAATGAGCAGTTCTTC. Its translation is CASSVGLATYNEQFF. Full variable domain (rest looked up from reference TRBV9 and TRBJ2-1): DSGVTQTPKHLITATGQRVTLRCSPRSGDLSVYWYQQSLDQGLQFLIQYYNGEERAKGNILERFSAQQFPDLHSELNLSSLELGDSALYFCASSVGLATYNEQFFGPGTRLTVL.

V and J are TRBV6-1 and TRBJ1-4; D is possibly TRBD1 (5 bases). Germline values: CDR1 MNHNS, CDR2 SASEGT. Trimming removed 6 bases at V and 4 bases at J, with 12 bases between. This CDR3 spans 14 amino acids. CDR3 amino acids: CASSPGGINEKLFF. CDR3 nucleotide sequence: TGTGCCAGCAGCCCCGGGGGAATTAATGAAAAACTGTTTTTT.

This clone occurred once. Relative to the germline gene, one junction end is altered; a read error may explain this. The rearrangement uses TRBV7-9 and TRBJ2-3, with 14 bases identical to TRBD2. The CDR3 is 15 amino acids. Per the germline V gene, CDR1 is SEHNR and CDR2 is FQNEAQ (reference sequence). The CDR3 here is CASTPGLAGADTRYF. CDR3 nucleotide sequence: TGTGCCAGCACCCCGGGACTAGCGGGAGCAGATACGCGGTATTTT.

In DNA, the CDR3 is TGTGCCATCAGTGAGTCGTCATTCAGGGCGGGCAATCAGCCCCAGCATTTT. Translating it yields CAISESSFRAGNQPQHF. The chain has TRBV10-3 and TRBJ1-5, with a possible D match to TRBD1 (5 bases). The V gene lost 0 bases and the J gene lost 2 bases, with 14 bases spanning the gap. This CDR3 is built from 17 residues. Germline V lookup: CDR1 ENHRY, CDR2 SYGVKD.

This clone was recorded only once. This sample also contains other DNA sequences that code for the same CDR3. J is TRBJ1-2 and V is TRBV20-1; D is unclear. From germline, CDR1 is DFQATT and CDR2 SNEGSKA (reference sequence). The CDR3 covers 11 residues. V lost 3 bases and J 6 bases, leaving 8 bases between the germline ends. Here the CDR3 reads CSASLGDGYTF. The CDR3 DNA follows: TGCAGTGCTAGTCTCGGAGATGGCTACACCTTC.

The rearrangement uses TRBV7-9 and TRBJ2-1, with 10 bases fitting TRBD2. V dropped 5 bases and J dropped 4; count of bases not matched to a gene: 5. The CDR3 covers 15 residues. Germline loops: CDR1 SEHNR, CDR2 FQNEAQ (reference sequence). The CDR3 region is CASSGTSDNYNEQFF. CDR3 DNA sequence: TGTGCCAGCAGCGGGACTAGCGACAATTACAATGAGCAGTTCTTC. Based on the CDR3 plus reference TRBV7-9 and TRBJ2-1, the full variable domain is DTGVSQNPRHKITKRGQNVTFRCDPISEHNRLYWYRQTLGQGPEFLTYFQNEAQLEKSRLLSDRFSAERPKGSFSTLEIQRTEQGDSAMYLCASSGTSDNYNEQFFGPGTRLTVL.